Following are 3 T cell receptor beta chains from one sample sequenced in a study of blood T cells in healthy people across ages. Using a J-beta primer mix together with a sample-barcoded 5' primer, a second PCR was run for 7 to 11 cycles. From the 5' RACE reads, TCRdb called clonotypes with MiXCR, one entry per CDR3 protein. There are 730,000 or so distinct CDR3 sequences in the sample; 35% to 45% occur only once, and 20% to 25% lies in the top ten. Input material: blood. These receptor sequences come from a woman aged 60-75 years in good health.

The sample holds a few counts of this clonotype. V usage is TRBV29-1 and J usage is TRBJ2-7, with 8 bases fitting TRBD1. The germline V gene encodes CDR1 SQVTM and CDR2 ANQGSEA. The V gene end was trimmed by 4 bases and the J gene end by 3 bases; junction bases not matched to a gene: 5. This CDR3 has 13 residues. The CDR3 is CSVGTGGLYEQYF. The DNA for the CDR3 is TGCAGCGTTGGCACAGGGGGTCTCTACGAGCAGTACTTC.

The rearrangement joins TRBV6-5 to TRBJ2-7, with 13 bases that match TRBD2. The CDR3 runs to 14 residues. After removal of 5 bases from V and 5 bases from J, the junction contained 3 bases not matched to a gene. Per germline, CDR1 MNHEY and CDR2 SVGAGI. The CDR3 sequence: CASSRGLAGHEQYF. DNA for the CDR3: TGTGCCAGCAGTAGGGGACTAGCGGGGCACGAGCAGTACTTC.

The CDR3 reads CASSAGTGDEQYF. CDR3 sequence (DNA): TGTGCCAGCAGCGCAGGGACGGGGGATGAGCAGTACTTC. The rearrangement uses TRBV11-3 and TRBJ2-5; weak D call: TRBD2 (6 bases). With 5 bases removed from V and 11 bases from J, the gap between germline ends came to 18 bases. Germline assignment: CDR1 SGHNT and CDR2 YENEEA. The length of the CDR3 is 13 residues. The full variable domain, with the rest looked up from reference TRBV11-3 and TRBJ2-5, is EAGVVQSPRYKIIEKKQPVAFWCNPISGHNTLYWYLQNLGQGPELLIRYENEEAVDDSQLPKDRFSAERLKGVDSTLKIQPAELGDSAVYLCASSAGTGDEQYFGPGTRLLVL.